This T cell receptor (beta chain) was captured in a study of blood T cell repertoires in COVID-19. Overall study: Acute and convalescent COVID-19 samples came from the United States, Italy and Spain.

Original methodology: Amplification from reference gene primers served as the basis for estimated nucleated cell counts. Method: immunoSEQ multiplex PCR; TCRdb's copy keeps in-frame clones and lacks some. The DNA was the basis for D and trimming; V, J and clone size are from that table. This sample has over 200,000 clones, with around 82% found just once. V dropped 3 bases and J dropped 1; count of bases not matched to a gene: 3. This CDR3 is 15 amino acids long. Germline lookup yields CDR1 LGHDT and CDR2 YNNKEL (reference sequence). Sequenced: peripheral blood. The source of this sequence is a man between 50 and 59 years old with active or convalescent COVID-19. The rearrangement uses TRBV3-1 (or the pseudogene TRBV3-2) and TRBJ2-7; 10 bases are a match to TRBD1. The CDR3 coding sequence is TGTGCCAGCAGCCAGAGGGGACAGGGGTCCTACGAGCAGTACTTC. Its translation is CASSQRGQGSYEQYF.